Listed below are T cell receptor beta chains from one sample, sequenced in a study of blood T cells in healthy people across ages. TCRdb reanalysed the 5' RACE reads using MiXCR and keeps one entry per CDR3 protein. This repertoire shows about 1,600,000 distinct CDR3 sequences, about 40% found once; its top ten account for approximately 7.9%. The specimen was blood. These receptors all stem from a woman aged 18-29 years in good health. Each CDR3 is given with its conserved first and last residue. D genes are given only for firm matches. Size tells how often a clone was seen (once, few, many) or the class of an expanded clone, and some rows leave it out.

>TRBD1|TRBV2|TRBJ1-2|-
CAWDTGDYGYTF
TGTGCCTGGGATACAGGGGACTATGGCTACACCTTC
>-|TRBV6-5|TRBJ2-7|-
CASSYSFVSPSYEQYF
TGTGCCAGCAGTTACTCGTTCGTGTCACCCTCCTACGAGCAGTACTTC
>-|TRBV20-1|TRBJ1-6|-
CSASRGLGPNSPLHF
TGCAGTGCTAGTCGTGGCCTCGGGCCAAATTCACCCCTCCACTTT
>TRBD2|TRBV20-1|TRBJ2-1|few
CSASGLAGGVIDEQFF
TGCAGTGCGAGCGGACTAGCGGGGGGGGTTATCGATGAGCAGTTCTTC
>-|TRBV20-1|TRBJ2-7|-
CSARPRERGGNYEQYF
TGCAGTGCTAGACCTAGAGAGAGGGGCGGAAACTACGAGCAGTACTTC
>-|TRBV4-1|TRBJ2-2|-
CASSDTGISPTGELFF
TGCGCCAGCAGCGACACAGGGATCTCCCCCACCGGGGAGCTGTTTTTT
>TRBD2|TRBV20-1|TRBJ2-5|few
CSAKLAIQTQYF
TGCAGTGCTAAACTAGCGATACAGACCCAGTACTTC
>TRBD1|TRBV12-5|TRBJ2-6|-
CASGLSPLGTGGPGVNVLTF
TGTGCTAGTGGTTTGTCTCCCCTCGGGACAGGGGGCCCTGGGGTCAACGTCCTGACTTTC
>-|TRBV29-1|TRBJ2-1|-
CSVVPGLSYEQFF
TGCAGCGTTGTTCCGGGACTGAGCTATGAGCAGTTCTTC
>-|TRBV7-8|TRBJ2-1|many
CASSLEAGEQFF
TGTGCCAGCAGCTTAGAGGCCGGTGAGCAGTTCTTC
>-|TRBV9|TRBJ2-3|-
CASSGGRRDTDTQYF
TGTGCCAGCAGCGGGGGAAGAAGGGACACAGATACGCAGTATTTT
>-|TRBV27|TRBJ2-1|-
CASSLSESYNEQFF
TGTGCCAGCAGTTTATCCGAATCCTACAATGAGCAGTTCTTC
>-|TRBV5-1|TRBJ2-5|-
CASRESGAPQETQYF
TGCGCCAGCAGAGAGTCAGGGGCCCCCCAAGAGACCCAGTACTTC
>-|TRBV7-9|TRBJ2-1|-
CASSLAPRSSYNEQFF
TGTGCCAGCAGCTTAGCCCCAAGGAGCTCCTACAATGAGCAGTTCTTC
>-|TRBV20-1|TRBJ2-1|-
CSARPSGYNEQFF
TGCAGTGCTAGACCCAGCGGGTACAATGAGCAGTTCTTC
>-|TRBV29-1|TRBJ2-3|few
CSVEPGLSSTDTQYF
TGCAGCGTTGAACCGGGACTCTCTAGCACAGATACGCAGTATTTT
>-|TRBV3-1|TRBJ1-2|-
CASSPPRGKHYGYTF
TGTGCCAGCAGCCCGCCCCGGGGAAAGCACTATGGCTACACCTTC
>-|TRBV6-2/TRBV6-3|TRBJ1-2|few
CASSDSNRDYGYTF
TGTGCCAGCAGTGACTCAAACAGGGACTATGGCTACACCTTC
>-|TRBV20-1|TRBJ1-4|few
CSARDINEKLFF
TGCAGTGCTCGGGACATCAATGAAAAACTGTTTTTT
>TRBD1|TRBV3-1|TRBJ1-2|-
CASSQDRAGGRYGYTF
TGTGCCAGCAGCCAAGATCGGGCAGGGGGTCGTTATGGCTACACCTTC
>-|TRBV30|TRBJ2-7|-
CAWSAGTKEQYF
TGTGCCTGGAGTGCCGGGACGAAGGAGCAGTACTTC
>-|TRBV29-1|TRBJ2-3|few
CSGRDGRDVDTQYF
TGCAGCGGGAGAGACGGACGGGACGTGGATACGCAGTATTTT
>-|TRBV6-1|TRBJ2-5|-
CASSEVFRNEQYF
TGTGCCAGCAGTGAAGTCTTCAGAAATGAGCAGTACTTC
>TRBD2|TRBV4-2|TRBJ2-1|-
CASSQERSGGFNEQFF
TGTGCCAGCAGCCAAGAGAGGAGCGGGGGATTTAATGAGCAGTTCTTC
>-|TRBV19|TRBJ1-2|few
CAISTGGWDKGSYGYTF
TGTGCCATTTCGACCGGAGGGTGGGACAAAGGGAGTTATGGCTACACCTTC
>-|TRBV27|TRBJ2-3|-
CASSPETPDTQYF
TGTGCCAGCAGTCCAGAAACTCCAGATACGCAGTATTTT
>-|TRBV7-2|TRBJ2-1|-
CASSPLLYAPGKNEQFF
TGTGCCAGCAGCCCCCTTCTTTACGCGCCGGGGAAAAATGAGCAGTTCTTC
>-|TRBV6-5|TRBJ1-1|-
CASRRLNTEAFF
TGTGCCAGCCGGCGCTTGAACACTGAAGCTTTCTTT
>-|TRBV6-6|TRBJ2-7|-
CASSYSWGGEQYF
TGTGCCAGCAGTTATAGTTGGGGTGGGGAGCAGTACTTC
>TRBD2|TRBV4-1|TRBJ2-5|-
CASSQVAGGQEGTQYF
TGCGCCAGCAGCCAAGTAGCGGGGGGACAAGAGGGGACCCAGTACTTC
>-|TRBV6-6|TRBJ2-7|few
CASSYRTFSSEQYF
TGTGCCAGCAGTTACCGGACCTTTTCTTCCGAGCAGTACTTC
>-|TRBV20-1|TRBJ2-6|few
CSAKSVASGANVLTF
TGCAGTGCCAAGAGTGTGGCCTCCGGGGCCAACGTCCTGACTTTC
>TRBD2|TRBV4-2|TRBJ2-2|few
CASSQFTSGGRVTGELFF
TGTGCCAGCAGCCAATTTACTAGCGGGGGTCGTGTCACCGGGGAGCTGTTTTTT